A selection of T cell receptor beta chains follows, all from one sample in a study of cytomegalovirus exposure and HLA in healthy donors. Libraries were prepared by immunoSEQ multiplex PCR; TCRdb keeps only in-frame clonotypes and omits some of them. The repertoire holds more than 70,000 clones, with approximately 83% as singletons. The specimen was PBMCs. These receptors came from a man aged 35 to 55 in good health and CMV-seronegative. CDR3s include the opening cysteine and the closing phenylalanine or tryptophan. A D gene is named only where the DNA matches it firmly. A row's size may be missing; if present it is once, few, many or a size class.

clone_size,v_call,d_call,cdr3_length,j_call,cdr3_aa,cdr3_nt
few,TRBV7-9,TRBD1,16,TRBJ2-5,CASSLAWDSHQETQYF,TGTGCCAGCAGCTTAGCCTGGGACAGCCACCAAGAGACCCAGTACTTC
NA,TRBV10-3,NA,16,TRBJ1-2,CAISEVGAGDGGGYTF,TGTGCCATCAGTGAAGTGGGGGCCGGGGATGGTGGTGGCTACACCTTC
NA,TRBV27,NA,14,TRBJ2-7,CASSLRQGTYEQYF,TGTGCCAGCAGTTTACGGCAGGGGACCTACGAGCAGTACTTC
NA,TRBV7-8,TRBD1,17,TRBJ2-1,CASSFGDRAKSYNEQFF,TGTGCCAGCAGCTTTGGCGACAGGGCTAAATCCTACAATGAGCAGTTCTTC
once,TRBV9,NA,15,TRBJ2-7,CASSVGVTNSYEQYF,TGTGCCAGCAGCGTAGGCGTGACAAACTCCTACGAGCAGTACTTC
NA,TRBV13,NA,13,TRBJ2-1,CASSFRSYNEQFF,TGTGCCAGCAGCTTTAGATCCTACAATGAGCAGTTCTTC
NA,TRBV11-3,NA,16,TRBJ2-2,CASSFQLWGDTGELFF,TGTGCCAGCAGCTTCCAACTCTGGGGGGACACCGGGGAGCTGTTTTTT
NA,TRBV5-5,NA,15,TRBJ1-4,CASTIGGTGGEKLFF,TGTGCCAGCACCATTGGTGGCACGGGGGGCGAAAAACTGTTTTTT
NA,TRBV6-4,TRBD1,15,TRBJ2-2,CASSAVTGGPGELFF,TGTGCCAGCAGTGCCGTGACAGGGGGACCCGGGGAGCTGTTTTTT
NA,TRBV5-5,TRBD1,14,TRBJ1-2,CASSLDRGLYGYTF,TGTGCCAGCAGCTTGGACAGGGGGCTCTATGGCTACACCTTC
few,TRBV13,NA,15,TRBJ1-1,CASSGRDFENTEAFF,TGTGCCAGCAGCGGCCGGGACTTCGAGAACACTGAAGCTTTCTTT
NA,TRBV15,NA,15,TRBJ2-5,CATSRDPGKQETQYF,TGTGCCACCAGCAGAGATCCCGGGAAGCAAGAGACCCAGTACTTC
NA,TRBV6-5,NA,14,TRBJ2-7,CASSSARQAYEQYF,TGTGCCAGCAGTTCGGCCCGACAGGCCTACGAGCAGTACTTC
NA,TRBV5-8,TRBD1,14,TRBJ1-2,CASSPRTGGYGYTF,TGTGCCAGCAGCCCTCGGACAGGGGGCTATGGCTACACCTTC
NA,TRBV29-1,TRBD2,13,TRBJ2-1,CSVSGGSYNEQFF,TGCAGCGTAAGCGGGGGTTCCTACAATGAGCAGTTCTTC
once,TRBV7-2,TRBD2,15,TRBJ2-1,CASSPAAGGRNEQFF,TGTGCCAGCAGCCCCGCCGCGGGGGGCCGCAATGAGCAGTTCTTC
NA,TRBV11-2,TRBD2,18,TRBJ2-1,CASSLLAGGVESYNEQFF,TGTGCCAGCAGCTTACTAGCGGGGGGAGTGGAATCTTACAATGAGCAGTTCTTC
NA,TRBV2,TRBD1,17,TRBJ1-5,CASSEGPRTGNLQPQHF,TGTGCCAGCAGTGAAGGACCCCGGACAGGGAATTTGCAGCCCCAGCATTTT
NA,TRBV9,NA,15,TRBJ2-5,CASSGGSWAGETQYF,TGTGCCAGCAGTGGGGGGAGCTGGGCGGGGGAGACCCAGTACTTC
NA,TRBV9,TRBD1,13,TRBJ1-1,CASSDNRGPEAFF,TGTGCCAGCAGCGATAACAGGGGACCCGAAGCTTTCTTT
NA,TRBV25-1,TRBD1,17,TRBJ2-5,CASSAPWTGGQEETQYF,TGTGCCAGCAGTGCACCTTGGACAGGGGGTCAGGAAGAGACCCAGTACTTC
NA,TRBV28,NA,16,TRBJ2-4,CASSYRMSLAKNIQYF,TGTGCCAGCAGTTACAGGATGTCTCTAGCCAAAAACATTCAGTACTTC
NA,TRBV7-2,TRBD2,15,TRBJ2-3,CASSLGGGITDTQYF,TGTGCCAGCAGCTTAGGCGGGGGGATCACAGATACGCAGTATTTT
few,TRBV15,NA,13,TRBJ1-2,CATSSLSNYGYTF,TGTGCCACCAGTTCCCTATCGAACTATGGCTACACCTTC
NA,TRBV5-1,TRBD2,20,TRBJ2-1,CASSARGTGTSGGAYNEQFF,TGCGCCAGCAGCGCGCGGGGGACCGGGACTAGCGGGGGGGCCTACAATGAGCAGTTCTTC
NA,TRBV5-6,NA,12,TRBJ2-7,CASSSATIEQYF,TGTGCCAGCAGCTCCGCCACAATCGAGCAGTACTTC
NA,TRBV5-4,TRBD1,15,TRBJ1-1,CASSLARQGNTEAFF,TGTGCCAGCAGCTTGGCGAGACAGGGGAACACTGAAGCTTTCTTT
once,TRBV11-3,NA,15,TRBJ2-2,CASSFQGTLAGELFF,TGTGCCAGCAGCTTTCAGGGCACCTTGGCCGGGGAGCTGTTTTTT
NA,TRBV5-4,NA,17,TRBJ2-5,CASSLIGGAIHQETQYF,TGTGCCAGCAGCTTGATAGGGGGGGCAATTCACCAAGAGACCCAGTACTTC
NA,TRBV7-8,TRBD1,16,TRBJ1-4,CASSSRSTGWREKLFF,TGTGCCAGCAGCTCCCGATCGACAGGGTGGCGCGAAAAACTGTTTTTT
NA,TRBV5-1,NA,15,TRBJ1-4,CASSLQGSVGEKLFF,TGCGCCAGCAGCTTGCAGGGATCCGTTGGTGAAAAACTGTTTTTT
NA,TRBV5-1,NA,16,TRBJ2-7,CASSLEAGRPQGEQYF,TGCGCCAGCAGCTTGGAGGCGGGACGGCCTCAGGGCGAGCAGTACTTC
NA,TRBV5-6,TRBD2,17,TRBJ2-1,CASSLAASGGPYNEQFF,TGTGCCAGCAGCTTGGCGGCTAGCGGGGGTCCCTACAATGAGCAGTTCTTC
NA,TRBV10-1,TRBD1,19,TRBJ2-3,CASSDSKPGTGPPTDTQYF,TGCGCCAGCAGTGACTCCAAGCCCGGGACAGGGCCGCCCACAGATACGCAGTATTTT
NA,TRBV25-1,NA,17,TRBJ1-4,CASSEWSLGENNEKLFF,TGTGCCAGCAGTGAATGGAGCTTAGGGGAAAATAATGAAAAACTGTTTTTT
NA,TRBV27,TRBD2,15,TRBJ2-1,CASSLPAGGRGEQFF,TGTGCCAGCAGTTTACCAGCGGGGGGCCGCGGTGAGCAGTTCTTC
NA,TRBV27,NA,14,TRBJ2-3,CASSFGARTDTQYF,TGTGCCAGCAGTTTTGGGGCTCGCACAGATACGCAGTATTTT
NA,TRBV6-1,NA,13,TRBJ1-1,CASSGFRNTEAFF,TGTGCCAGCAGTGGCTTCAGAAACACTGAAGCTTTCTTT
once,TRBV30,TRBD1,14,TRBJ2-2,CALNRGKRTGELFF,TGTGCCTTGAACAGGGGGAAGAGGACCGGGGAGCTGTTTTTT
NA,TRBV14,NA,17,TRBJ1-4,CASSQDSETRANEKLFF,TGTGCCAGCAGCCAAGACTCCGAAACTCGCGCTAATGAAAAACTGTTTTTT
NA,TRBV5-5,TRBD2,15,TRBJ2-7,CASSLGLAGGGEQYF,TGTGCCAGCAGCCTTGGATTAGCGGGGGGCGGCGAGCAGTACTTC
few,TRBV7-3,NA,13,TRBJ2-2,CASSSSVPGELFF,TGTGCCAGCAGCTCCAGTGTACCCGGGGAGCTGTTTTTT
NA,TRBV7-9,TRBD1,14,TRBJ1-2,CASSLAITGDGYTF,TGTGCCAGCAGCTTAGCCATAACAGGGGATGGCTACACCTTC
NA,TRBV9,NA,14,TRBJ1-4,CASSVGPTNEKLFF,TGTGCCAGCAGCGTAGGGCCCACTAATGAAAAACTGTTTTTT
NA,TRBV4-3,NA,14,TRBJ1-6,CASSQLAALTPLHF,TGCGCCAGCAGCCAACTGGCGGCCCTCACGCCCCTCCACTTT
NA,TRBV7-3,TRBD1,15,TRBJ1-2,CASSSGQGLNYGYTF,TGTGCCAGCAGCTCAGGACAGGGACTGAACTATGGCTACACCTTC